Each of the 29 T cell receptor beta chains below was sequenced from the same sample in a study of T cells in Graves' hyperthyroidism and ophthalmopathy. RNA transcripts yielded amplified TCR beta CDR3 regions. The TCR CDR3 was amplified in a first-round RT-PCR using the HTBI primer set. TCRdb ran MiXCR on the multiplex PCR reads and lists one entry per CDR3 protein. The sample consists of some 530,000 distinct CDR3 sequences, approximately 23% of them appearing once. Sequencing was performed on blood. These receptors were collected from a woman aged 65 to 85 with Graves' ophthalmopathy.

This clonotype was counted between two and nine times. The chain combines TRBV19 with TRBJ1-6; 7 bases align to TRBD1. Unmatched junction bases numbered 12, after V lost 7 bases and J lost 9 bases. CDR3 length: 15 residues. Germline CDR1 and CDR2: LNHDA and SQIVND (reference sequence). For the CDR3, the DNA is TGTGCCAGTACCGAGTCCGGGACAGTGGGTTCACCCCTCCACTTT. It translates to CASTESGTVGSPLHF.

J is TRBJ1-5 and V is TRBV7-9; weak D call: TRBD1 (5 bases). The CDR3 runs 14 residues. V was shortened by 5 bases and J by 3 bases, with 11 bases between the two germline ends. Germline V gene sequence: CDR1 SEHNR, CDR2 FQNEAQ (reference sequence). CDR3 amino acids: CASSRDSFNQPQHF. In DNA, the CDR3 is TGTGCCAGCAGCCGTGACAGCTTCAATCAGCCCCAGCATTTT.

The J gene is TRBJ1-3, the V gene TRBV28; D ambiguous. V lost 9 bases and J 2 bases, leaving 26 bases between the germline ends. The CDR3 covers 18 residues. Germline V gene sequence: CDR1 MDHEN, CDR2 SYDVKM. CDR3 nucleotides: TGTGCCAGGCCAAATTCGGCCCCCGGGGAAGGGACTGGAAACACCATATATTTT. Protein: CARPNSAPGEGTGNTIYF.

This clonotype occurred many times. The junction departs from germline at one end; a sequencing error may be responsible. The genes are TRBV11-2 and TRBJ2-7, with 9 bases aligning to TRBD1. This CDR3 has 15 amino acids. Germline values: CDR1 SGHAT, CDR2 FQNNGV. CDR3 nucleotide sequence: TGTGCCAGCAGCTTAGAAACAGGGGGCTCCGACGAGCAGTACTTC. Protein product: CASSLETGGSDEQYF.

CDR3 in amino acids: CASRTSGGSSYNEQFF. DNA for the CDR3: TGCGCCAGCAGAACTAGCGGAGGGAGCTCCTACAATGAGCAGTTCTTC. The chain employs TRBV5-1 and TRBJ2-1, with 8 bases fitting TRBD2. This CDR3 is built from 16 residues. V shed 5 bases and J 0 bases; nucleotides not matched to a gene: 7. CDR1 SGHRS and CDR2 YFSETQ come from the germline V gene.

Comment on this clonotype: Just one base apart from a much larger clone, this may be a read error. In DNA, the CDR3 is TGTGCCAGCAGTGCCAGACTAGCGCGAACCTACGAGCAGTACTTC. This codes for CASSARLARTYEQYF. V and J are TRBV6-2 or TRBV6-3 and TRBJ2-7, with 8 nucleotides matching TRBD2. Trimming removed 5 bases from V and 2 bases from J; junction bases left unmatched: 8. Per germline, CDR1 MNHEY and CDR2 SVGEGT. This CDR3 has 15 amino acids.

Only a few counts were recorded for this clonotype. The rearrangement joins TRBV7-8 to TRBJ2-1; 8 bases map to TRBD2. The V segment lost 11 bases and the J segment 3 bases; nucleotides outside the gene matches: 9. The germline V gene has CDR1 SGHVS and CDR2 FQNEAQ. The CDR3 totals 14 residues. As DNA, the CDR3 is TGTGCCCTAGGAGGCCTAGCGGGCTACAATGAGCAGTTCTTC. Its protein product is CALGGLAGYNEQFF.

This clonotype was counted ten times or more. This chain joins TRBV2 and TRBJ2-3, with 9 bases fitting TRBD1. Germline values: CDR1 SNHLY, CDR2 FYNNEI. The CDR3 length is 15 residues. After removal of 4 bases from V and 0 bases from J, the junction contained 2 bases not matched to a gene. The CDR3 sequence is CASSVGTGSTDTQYF. For the CDR3, the DNA is TGTGCCAGCAGTGTAGGGACAGGGAGCACAGATACGCAGTATTTT.

This clonotype has a handful of counts. This chain links TRBV19 with TRBJ2-2; D is possibly TRBD2 (6 bases). Germline V lookup: CDR1 LNHDA, CDR2 SQIVND (reference sequence). V gave up 7 bases and J gave up 0 bases, with 12 bases separating them. The CDR3 length is 15 residues. The CDR3 DNA follows: TGTGCCAGTACCTTGGGACTTTCGAACACCGGGGAGCTGTTTTTT. As protein: CASTLGLSNTGELFF.

CDR3: CASSYSGFMNTEAFF. In nucleotides, the CDR3 is TGTGCCAGCAGCTACAGTGGGTTTATGAACACTGAAGCTTTCTTT. The chain joins TRBV5-5 to TRBJ1-1; D is unresolved. Germline V lookup: CDR1 SGHKS, CDR2 YYEKEE (reference sequence). V dropped 3 bases and J dropped 0 bases, with 12 bases sitting between them. This CDR3 comprises 15 residues.

This clonotype came up many times. V usage is TRBV20-1 and J usage is TRBJ1-1, with D unresolved. The CDR3 has 12 amino acids. The V gene's germline CDR1 is DFQATT and CDR2 SNEGSKA (reference sequence). CDR3 protein: CSPRKDNTEAFF. CDR3 nucleotides: TGCAGCCCACGAAAGGATAACACTGAAGCTTTCTTT.

The chain recombines TRBV7-3 with TRBJ1-5, with 7 bases aligning to TRBD1. Trimming at V came to 5 bases and at J to 2 bases, leaving 9 bases not matched to a gene. The CDR3 spans 16 residues. Germline lookup yields CDR1 SGHTA and CDR2 FQGTGA. CDR3 protein: CASSPYRGVGNQPQHF. For the CDR3, the DNA is TGTGCCAGCAGCCCATACAGGGGTGTGGGCAATCAGCCCCAGCATTTT.

This clonotype was detected a few times. The gene calls are TRBV30 and TRBJ1-2, with D perhaps TRBD1 (6 bases). The CDR3 has 13 residues. Germline CDR1 is GTSNPN and CDR2 is SVGIG (reference sequence). Deletions cut 3 bases from V and 4 bases from J, with 12 bases between. CDR3 bases: TGTGCCTGGAGACATACAGGGAGCTATGGCTACACCTTC. Its translation is CAWRHTGSYGYTF.

V is TRBV5-1 and J is TRBJ1-1; TRBD1 matches 9 bases. CDR1 is SGHRS and CDR2 is YFSETQ in the germline V gene. Trimming removed 4 bases from V and 1 base from J; junction bases left unmatched: 5. The CDR3 has 15 residues. The CDR3 loop reads CASSRGGQGNTEAFF. The CDR3 DNA is TGCGCCAGCAGCCGGGGGGGACAGGGGAACACTGAAGCTTTCTTT.

This clonotype has just a few counts. The rearrangement links TRBV12-3 or TRBV12-4 to TRBJ1-3, with no clear D. Trimming pared 3 bases from V and 0 bases from J, leaving 6 bases between. The CDR3 covers 14 residues. The CDR3 DNA reads as TGTGCCAGCAGTTTCACAAACTCTGGAAACACCATATATTTT. Translation gives CASSFTNSGNTIYF.

This clonotype was seen a handful of times. This sequence joins TRBV11-2 and TRBJ2-1; 7 bases match TRBD2. Germline loops: CDR1 SGHAT, CDR2 FQNNGV. Trimming cost V 2 bases and J 1 base; bases outside gene matches: 5. The CDR3 totals 16 residues. In DNA form, the CDR3 reads TGTGCCAGCAGCTTACGGGGGGAGGGGTCCTACAATGAGCAGTTCTTC. Protein sequence: CASSLRGEGSYNEQFF.

CDR3 DNA sequence: TGTGCCAGCAGTCGGACTAGCGCCTACAATGAGCAGTTCTTC. It encodes CASSRTSAYNEQFF. The rearrangement uses TRBV12-3 or TRBV12-4 and TRBJ2-1; 9 bases are shared with TRBD2. The J segment lost 2 bases and the V segment lost 5 bases, leaving 1 base of the junction unmatched. This CDR3 is built from 14 residues.

The rearrangement uses TRBV7-8 and TRBJ1-1; a weak D match, TRBD1 (6 bases). Germline CDR1 reads SGHVS; CDR2 reads FQNEAQ. The CDR3 has 14 amino acids. The V end was cut by 4 bases, the J end by 4 bases, with 13 bases between. The CDR3 DNA reads as TGTGCCAGCAGCTCGGACAGAATCGGCACTGAAGCTTTCTTT. Amino acids: CASSSDRIGTEAFF.

The gene calls are TRBV7-2 and TRBJ1-5; D remains unclear. Germline-derived CDR1 and CDR2 are SGHTA and FQGNSA. V was cut by 7 bases and J by 12 bases, with 19 bases left in between. This CDR3 contains 13 residues. The CDR3 DNA is TGTGCCAGCAATCGGCGCACTGGGGAAGTCCAGCATTTT. Amino acid sequence: CASNRRTGEVQHF.

This clonotype was seen a few times. This sequence joins TRBV28 and TRBJ2-6; D is ambiguous. CDR3 length: 17 residues. The germline gives CDR1 MDHEN, CDR2 SYDVKM. The V gene lost 3 bases and the J gene lost 0 bases, with 12 bases spanning the gap. CDR3 bases: TGTGCCAGCAGTTTGCCACACGGTATCTCTGGGGCCAACGTCCTGACTTTC. Its translation is CASSLPHGISGANVLTF. Using reference TRBV28 and TRBJ2-6 for the parts outside the CDR3, the full variable domain is DVKVTQSSRYLVKRTGEKVFLECVQDMDHENMFWYRQDPGLGLRLIYFSYDVKMKEKGDIPEGYSVSREKKERFSLILESASTNQTSMYLCASSLPHGISGANVLTFGAGSRLTVL.

This clonotype was seen at least ten times. The chain uses TRBV11-2 and TRBJ2-7; tentatively, D is TRBD1 or TRBD2 (5 bases each). The V gene lost 6 bases and the J gene lost 7 bases, with 13 bases spanning the gap. The CDR3 consists of 12 residues. From germline, CDR1 is SGHAT and CDR2 FQNNGV. As DNA, the CDR3 is TGTGCCAGCAGTCGGGGCTACACGGAGCAGTACTTC. It codes for CASSRGYTEQYF.

There are a few counts of this clonotype. This sequence joins TRBV5-1 and TRBJ1-1; D perhaps matches TRBD1 (6 bases). CDR1 SGHRS and CDR2 YFSETQ come from the germline V gene. The CDR3 has 12 residues. The ends were cut back, 3 bases at V and 8 bases at J, with 11 bases in the middle. CDR3 nucleotide sequence: TGCGCCAGCAGCTCCCTTCAGGGGGAAGCTTTCTTT. Protein: CASSSLQGEAFF.

The sample holds a few counts of this clonotype. This chain joins TRBV20-1 and TRBJ2-7; 11 nucleotides align to TRBD2. V dropped 5 bases and J dropped 5; count of bases not matched to a gene: 14. The CDR3 totals 16 residues. Germline-derived CDR1 and CDR2 are DFQATT and SNEGSKA (reference sequence). The CDR3 region has the DNA TGCAGTGCTCACAGTGATCTAGCGGGAGGTATCCACGAGCAGTACTTC. This encodes CSAHSDLAGGIHEQYF.

Concerning this clonotype itself: At one boundary the junction diverges from the germline segment, which might be a read error. The chain recombines TRBV15 with TRBJ1-2; 7 bases are shared with TRBD1. Germline V CDR1 and CDR2: LNHNV, YYDKDF (reference sequence). The CDR3 length is 13 residues. CDR3 residues: CATSRTGNYSYTF. CDR3 in DNA: TGTGCCACCAGCAGGACAGGGAACTATAGCTACACCTTC.

The sample holds many counts of this clonotype. The rearrangement uses TRBV29-1 and TRBJ2-3, with 11 positions matching TRBD2. Losses at the gene ends were 4 bases for V and 2 bases for J; bases not matched to a gene: 5. There are 15 residues in the CDR3. Per the germline V gene, CDR1 is SQVTM and CDR2 is ANQGSEA. The CDR3 nucleotides are TGCAGCGTTGCGGGGACTAGCGGTGACACAGATACGCAGTATTTT. Translating gives CSVAGTSGDTDTQYF.

The chain joins TRBV5-1 to TRBJ2-7; no reliable D call. Per the germline V gene, CDR1 is SGHRS and CDR2 is YFSETQ. CDR3 size: 14 residues. The V gene lost 1 base and the J gene lost 6 bases, with 14 bases spanning the gap. The DNA for the CDR3 is TGCGCCAGCAGCTTGACAACAGATTGGGGCGAGCAGTACTTC. It codes for CASSLTTDWGEQYF.

The rearrangement joins TRBV12-3 or TRBV12-4 to TRBJ1-6, with a weak D call TRBD1 (6 bases). V was clipped by 4 bases and J by 10 bases, with 17 bases between them. This CDR3 comprises 15 residues. The chain's CDR3 is CASSSSGQIQSPLHF. The CDR3, as DNA: TGTGCCAGCAGTTCCTCCGGACAGATCCAATCACCCCTCCACTTT.

The V call is TRBV4-1, the J call TRBJ2-1; D perhaps matches TRBD2 (6 bases). The CDR3 sequence is 17 residues long. V lost 1 base and J 5 bases, leaving 18 bases between the germline ends. Germline CDR1 is MGHRA and CDR2 is YSYEKL. The CDR3 loop reads CASSQGWLAGRNNEQFF. CDR3 in DNA: TGCGCCAGCAGCCAAGGTTGGTTGGCGGGACGGAACAATGAGCAGTTCTTC.

The chain is built from TRBV15 and TRBJ1-6, with D unclear. V was trimmed by 0 bases and J by 9 bases, leaving 6 bases between them. Germline V CDR1 and CDR2: LNHNV, YYDKDF (reference sequence). The CDR3 totals 13 residues. As DNA, the CDR3 is TGTGCCACCAGCAGAGATCCGATTTCACCCCTCCACTTT. Its protein product is CATSRDPISPLHF. Based on the CDR3 plus reference TRBV15 and TRBJ1-6, the full variable domain is DAMVIQNPRYQVTQFGKPVTLSCSQTLNHNVMYWYQQKSSQAPKLLFHYYDKDFNNEADTPDNFQSRRPNTSFCFLDIRSPGLGDTAMYLCATSRDPISPLHFGNGTRLTVT.